Shown below are 30 T cell receptor beta chains from a single sample sequenced in a study of T cells in localized non-small cell lung cancer. Generated by immunoSEQ multiplex PCR, the TCRdb table keeps only in-frame clones and is missing some. The data show approximately 81,000 clones, with 88% seen just once and around a fifth held by the top ten. Specimen: peripheral blood, collected before any cancer treatment. The source is a woman between 35 and 75 years old with stage I squamous cell lung carcinoma.

The V call is TRBV20-1, the J call TRBJ1-2; TRBD1 matches 8 bases. The trim removed 5 bases at V and 6 bases at J, leaving 2 bases unmatched. The CDR3 is 11 amino acids. Germline V gene sequence: CDR1 DFQATT, CDR2 SNEGSKA (reference sequence). The CDR3 sequence is CSAVTGDGYTF. The CDR3, as DNA: TGCAGTGCTGTGACAGGGGATGGCTACACCTTC.

This clone has more than one count but fewer than ten. The chain joins TRBV2 to TRBJ1-5, with a weak D call TRBD1 (5 bases). Trimming took 6 bases from V and 3 from J, leaving 12 bases between them. The germline V gene encodes CDR1 SNHLY and CDR2 FYNNEI. This CDR3 is built from 14 residues. The DNA for the CDR3 is TGTGCCAGCAGCGCCGGGACGGCCAATCAGCCCCAGCATTTT. Residues: CASSAGTANQPQHF.

The V and J genes are TRBV29-1 and TRBJ2-1, with TRBD2 as a possible D gene (6 bases). CDR3 size: 13 residues. From germline, CDR1 is SQVTM and CDR2 ANQGSEA. V dropped 5 bases and J dropped 4 bases, with 12 bases sitting between them. The CDR3 spells CSVSGRLYNEQFF. The DNA for the CDR3 is TGCAGCGTTAGTGGGAGGTTATACAATGAGCAGTTCTTC.

The J gene is TRBJ1-2, the V gene TRBV7-8; 9 bases map to TRBD1. The V gene's germline CDR1 is SGHVS and CDR2 FQNEAQ. This CDR3 contains 13 residues. V was clipped by 5 bases and J by 5 bases; unmatched bases: 3. In DNA form, the CDR3 reads TGTGCCAGCAGCCTCGGGACAGGGTATGGCTACACCTTC. This translates into CASSLGTGYGYTF.

The sample holds one count of this clone. V is TRBV11-2 and J is TRBJ1-6; D remains unclear. CDR1 is SGHAT and CDR2 is FQNNGV in the germline V gene. The germline V and J ends were trimmed by 0 bases and 7 bases, with 4 bases remaining between them. This CDR3 contains 13 residues. Written as DNA, the CDR3 is TGTGCCAGCAGCTTAGATAGGAATTCACCCCTCCACTTT. Encoded protein: CASSLDRNSPLHF.

This rearrangement joins TRBV5-4 to TRBJ1-2, with 7 bases that match TRBD1. Germline trimming cut 4 bases from V and 4 bases from J; bases unmatched to any gene: 7. The CDR3 contains 14 residues. CDR1 SGHNT and CDR2 YYREEE come from the germline V gene (reference sequence). CDR3 nucleotide sequence: TGTGCCAGCAGCCCGGAGGGACAGCCCTATGGCTACACCTTC. It codes for CASSPEGQPYGYTF.

The chain employs TRBV9 and TRBJ1-2; no clear D. There are 15 residues in the CDR3. CDR1 SGDLS and CDR2 YYNGEE come from the germline V gene. The V end was cut by 0 bases, the J end by 3 bases, with 12 bases between. Written as DNA, the CDR3 is TGTGCCAGCAGCGTAGAGTACCAAGGGTACTATGGCTACACCTTC. It specifies CASSVEYQGYYGYTF.

This chain links TRBV5-1 with TRBJ2-7, with D possibly called TRBD1 or TRBD2 (5 bases each). The germline V and J ends were trimmed by 3 bases and 2 bases, with 15 bases remaining between them. Germline V CDR1 and CDR2: SGHRS, YFSETQ. This CDR3 has 15 residues. This CDR3 reads CASSSQGPGAYEQYF. The CDR3 bases are TGCGCCAGCAGCTCTCAGGGACCTGGCGCCTACGAGCAGTACTTC.

The chain joins TRBV6-5 to TRBJ1-1; D is uncertain. The CDR3 sequence is 14 residues long. The V gene lost 9 bases and the J gene lost 1 base, with 15 bases spanning the gap. Germline V gene lookup returns CDR1 MNHEY and CDR2 SVGAGI. The CDR3 sequence: CASTPDNRNTEAFF. The CDR3 DNA sequence: TGTGCCAGTACGCCCGACAACCGGAACACTGAAGCTTTCTTT.

The rearrangement links TRBV5-1 to TRBJ1-1; D is perhaps TRBD1 (6 bases). The CDR3 consists of 14 residues. Per the germline V gene, CDR1 is SGHRS and CDR2 is YFSETQ. Trimming took 3 bases from V and 1 from J, leaving 10 bases between them. This CDR3 reads CASSSGTRNTEAFF. The CDR3 bases are TGCGCCAGCAGCTCGGGGACAAGGAACACTGAAGCTTTCTTT.

The rearrangement joins TRBV9 to TRBJ1-4, with unresolved D. The V and J ends lost 3 bases and 2 bases respectively, with 5 bases between them. This CDR3 has 13 residues. Germline V gives CDR1 SGDLS, CDR2 YYNGEE. DNA for the CDR3: TGTGCCAGCAGCGCTTGGACTAATGAAAAACTGTTTTTT. It specifies CASSAWTNEKLFF.

The V call is TRBV2, the J call TRBJ2-3; no clear D gene. CDR1 and CDR2 (germline): SNHLY, FYNNEI. V lost 7 bases and J lost 2, with 10 bases in between. There are 13 residues in the CDR3. The CDR3 DNA reads TGTGCCAGCATGCTGGATTCCACAGATACGCAGTATTTT. It encodes CASMLDSTDTQYF.

The gene calls are TRBV18 and TRBJ2-3, with 7 bases aligning to TRBD2. This CDR3 spans 13 amino acids. Per the germline V gene, CDR1 is KGHSH and CDR2 is LQKENI. V was pared by 7 bases and J by 5 bases, with 6 bases of the junction left unmatched. The CDR3 DNA follows: TGTGCCAGCTGTCGGGGGAGGGGAGATACGCAGTATTTT. Encoded protein: CASCRGRGDTQYF.

This chain uses TRBV5-6 with TRBJ2-5, with 8 nucleotides matching TRBD2. The germline V gene has CDR1 SGHDT and CDR2 YYEEEE. V gave up 1 base and J gave up 3 bases; unmatched junction bases: 8. This CDR3 has 16 residues. The CDR3 nucleotides read TGTGCCAGCAGCTTGTATCGGCGCGGGGGGAAAGAGACCCAGTACTTC. Its protein is CASSLYRRGGKETQYF.

V is TRBV10-3 and J is TRBJ2-5; D is perhaps TRBD2 (6 bases). V lost 3 bases, J lost 12 bases, and 14 bases lay in between. The CDR3 length is 12 residues. Germline V gene sequence: CDR1 ENHRY, CDR2 SYGVKD. CDR3 nucleotide sequence: TGTGCCATCAGTGATTCCGACGGGGAGGAGTACTTC. Protein product: CAISDSDGEEYF.

The chain joins TRBV30 to TRBJ2-5; D is uncertain. CDR1 and CDR2 from the germline V gene are GTSNPN and SVGIG (reference sequence). This CDR3 spans 13 amino acids. V was trimmed by 1 base and J by 0 bases, leaving 6 bases between them. This CDR3 is CAWSGSYQETQYF. The CDR3 DNA follows: TGTGCCTGGAGTGGCAGCTACCAAGAGACCCAGTACTTC.

This sequence joins TRBV2 and TRBJ1-2; weak D call: TRBD1 (5 bases). Trimming left V 3 bases short and J 4 bases short, with 9 bases between. Germline CDR1 reads SNHLY; CDR2 reads FYNNEI. CDR3 length equals 13 residues. The CDR3 loop is CASSERGIYGYTF. The CDR3 DNA is TGTGCCAGCAGTGAGAGGGGTATCTATGGCTACACCTTC.

V gene TRBV6-1 combines with J gene TRBJ1-2, with unresolved D. The length of the CDR3 is 14 residues. Germline loops: CDR1 MNHNS, CDR2 SASEGT. The ends were cut back, 6 bases at V and 5 bases at J, with 16 bases in the middle. Here the CDR3 reads CASRDKYRVYGYTF. CDR3 in DNA: TGTGCCAGCAGGGATAAATATAGGGTTTATGGCTACACCTTC.

V and J are TRBV27 and TRBJ1-2; 9 bases map to TRBD1. Germline V lookup: CDR1 MNHEY, CDR2 SMNVEV (reference sequence). This CDR3 is built from 14 residues. J lost 7 bases, V lost 4 bases, and 7 bases had no gene match. CDR3 sequence (DNA): TGTGCCAGCAGTTCCGCCGGGACAGGGAGTGGCTACACCTTC. Residues: CASSSAGTGSGYTF.

The genes are TRBV15 and TRBJ2-3, with 10 nucleotides matching TRBD1. CDR1 is LNHNV and CDR2 is YYDKDF in the germline V gene (reference sequence). This CDR3 has 14 amino acids. V lost 4 bases and J lost 4; bases outside the gene matches: 2. The CDR3 is CATSKGQGSDTQYF. CDR3 nucleotide sequence: TGTGCCACCAGCAAGGGACAGGGGTCAGATACGCAGTATTTT.

V is TRBV19 and J is TRBJ1-1, with 9 bases matching TRBD1. The CDR3 is made up of 16 amino acids. Germline CDR1 and CDR2: LNHDA and SQIVND (reference sequence). J gave up 5 bases and V 4 bases, and 11 bases lay outside the gene matches. The CDR3 sequence is CASSTSGTGRVTEAFF. Here the CDR3 DNA reads TGTGCCAGTAGTACCTCCGGGACAGGGCGTGTGACTGAAGCTTTCTTT.

The CDR3 sequence is CASSLGTNTEAFF. The CDR3, as DNA: TGCGCCAGCAGCCTCGGCACTAACACTGAAGCTTTCTTT. The chain combines TRBV4-1 with TRBJ1-1; the D is unclear. The germline V gene encodes CDR1 MGHRA and CDR2 YSYEKL. CDR3 size: 13 residues. V gave up 4 bases and J gave up 2 bases, with 8 bases separating them.

The chain employs TRBV2 and TRBJ1-5, with TRBD1 matching over 9 bases. Germline loops: CDR1 SNHLY, CDR2 FYNNEI. V dropped 5 bases and J dropped 7; count of bases not matched to a gene: 6. This CDR3 spans 14 amino acids. The CDR3 loop is CASSTTGGRQPQHF. The CDR3 DNA is TGTGCCAGCAGTACTACAGGGGGCAGGCAGCCCCAGCATTTT.

This chain uses TRBV5-1 with TRBJ2-1; 9 nucleotides agree with TRBD1. The CDR3 sequence is 18 residues long. Trimming took 0 bases from V and 8 from J; bases not matched to a gene: 15. Germline lookup yields CDR1 SGHRS and CDR2 YFSETQ. This chain's CDR3 is CASSLAGLGTGNSDEQFF. The CDR3 DNA is TGCGCCAGCAGCTTGGCCGGGCTGGGGACAGGGAATTCGGATGAGCAGTTCTTC.

The chain joins TRBV30 to TRBJ1-2; D gene unclear. This CDR3 region has 14 residues. Germline lookup yields CDR1 GTSNPN and CDR2 SVGIG (reference sequence). The CDR3 sequence is CAVYPRIANYGYTF. As DNA, the CDR3 is TGTGCGGTTTACCCCAGAATAGCTAACTATGGCTACACCTTC.

This chain connects TRBV9 to TRBJ2-2, with a tentative D call TRBD2 (6 bases). Trimming removed 2 bases at V and 2 bases at J, with 7 bases between. The CDR3 contains 14 residues. The germline CDR1 and CDR2 sequences are SGDLS and YYNGEE. CDR3 sequence: CASSVGGNTGELFF. CDR3 bases: TGTGCCAGCAGCGTGGGGGGAAACACCGGGGAGCTGTTTTTT.

The chain is built from TRBV21-1 and TRBJ1-3. TRBV21-1 is classified as a pseudogene. The CDR3 sequence is 15 residues long. This CDR3 is CASPGTESSGNTIYF. The CDR3 DNA is TGTGCCAGCCCCGGAACGGAGAGCTCTGGAAACACCATATATTTT.

The gene calls are TRBV25-1 and TRBJ1-6, with D tentatively TRBD1 (5 bases). V was cut by 8 bases and J by 0 bases, with 11 bases left in between. The CDR3 runs 15 residues. Per the germline V gene, CDR1 is MGHDK and CDR2 is SYGVNS. This CDR3 reads CASSDISSYNSPLHF. The CDR3, as DNA: TGTGCCAGCTCGGACATCAGCTCCTATAATTCACCCCTCCACTTT. Complete variable domain (other parts from reference TRBV25-1 and TRBJ1-6): EADIYQTPRYLVIGTGKKITLECSQTMGHDKMYWYQQDPGMELHLIHYSYGVNSTEKGDLSSESTVSRIRTEHFPLTLESARPSHTSQYLCASSDISSYNSPLHFGNGTRLTVT.

The CDR3 spells CASSSTGNEKLFF. The CDR3, as DNA: TGTGCCAGCAGCTCGACGGGGAATGAAAAACTGTTTTTT. The chain uses TRBV13 and TRBJ1-4; no reliable D call. Germline V gene sequence: CDR1 PRHDT, CDR2 FYEKMQ (reference sequence). This CDR3 region has 13 residues. V was trimmed by 4 bases and J by 5 bases, leaving 8 bases between them.

The rearrangement links TRBV15 to TRBJ1-6, with D unclear. CDR1 is LNHNV, CDR2 YYDKDF, per germline (reference sequence). The CDR3 covers 18 residues. V was pared by 0 bases and J by 7 bases, with 19 bases between. As DNA, the CDR3 is TGTGCCACCAGCAGAGATCGCTTACGGTCCAGCACAAATTCACCCCTCCACTTT. Translated, it gives CATSRDRLRSSTNSPLHF. The variable domain in full, completed from reference TRBV15 and TRBJ1-6, reads DAMVIQNPRYQVTQFGKPVTLSCSQTLNHNVMYWYQQKSSQAPKLLFHYYDKDFNNEADTPDNFQSRRPNTSFCFLDIRSPGLGDTAMYLCATSRDRLRSSTNSPLHFGNGTRLTVT.